The 8 T cell receptor beta chains below were found in one sample sequenced in a study of T cells in Graves' hyperthyroidism and ophthalmopathy. RNA transcripts provided the source from which TCR beta CDR3 regions were amplified. RT-PCR in the first round (using the HTBI primer set) targeted the TCR CDR3. TCRdb recomputed calls from the multiplex PCR reads with MiXCR, one row per CDR3 protein. The repertoire holds approximately 600,000 distinct CDR3 sequences, with over 12% as singletons. The specimen was blood. These receptors were collected from a woman in her thirties or forties with Graves' ophthalmopathy.

This clonotype was observed many times. This sequence joins TRBV10-3 and TRBJ2-7; TRBD1 matches 8 bases. The germline V gene has CDR1 ENHRY and CDR2 SYGVKD. This CDR3 comprises 13 residues. V shed 8 bases, J shed 2 bases, and the junction held 5 bases outside the gene matches. As DNA, the CDR3 is TGTGCCATCGGCCGACAGGGGACCTACGAGCAGTACTTC. This sequence encodes CAIGRQGTYEQYF.

The table lists this clonotype with many counts. The V gene is TRBV6-2 or TRBV6-3, the J gene TRBJ1-5; D ambiguous. CDR3 length: 13 amino acids. The V and J ends lost 6 bases and 7 bases respectively, with 13 bases between them. CDR1 MNHEY and CDR2 SVGEGT come from the germline V gene. CDR3 DNA sequence: TGTGCCAGCAGCCCTAGTTACAGACAGCCCCAGCATTTT. Translated: CASSPSYRQPQHF.

The V call is TRBV20-1, the J call TRBJ1-5; D not resolved. The CDR3 length is 13 residues. Trimming left V 4 bases short and J 0 bases short, with 7 bases between. Germline V gene data show CDR1 as DFQATT and CDR2 as SNEGSKA (reference sequence). CDR3 DNA sequence: TGCAGTGCTACGGGAAATAGCAATCAGCCCCAGCATTTT. Its translation is CSATGNSNQPQHF.

This clonotype showed up many times. V usage is TRBV20-1 and J usage is TRBJ1-1; D is unresolved. Germline V gene data show CDR1 as DFQATT and CDR2 as SNEGSKA (reference sequence). Trimming took off 0 bases at V and 1 base at J, with 9 bases between the two ends. The CDR3 has 14 residues. The CDR3 DNA is TGCAGTGCTAGAGAAGGACTAACGAACACTGAAGCTTTCTTT. It specifies CSAREGLTNTEAFF.

The sample holds many counts of this clonotype. One end of the junction varies from germline; a read error may be responsible. The chain employs TRBV19 and TRBJ2-5, with no clear D. The germline V gene encodes CDR1 LNHDA and CDR2 SQIVND (reference sequence). The CDR3 runs to 15 residues. DNA of the CDR3: TGTGCCAGTAGTACCCCCGAAGGGAAGAAAGAGGCCCAGTACTTC. This encodes CASSTPEGKKEAQYF.

This clonotype was seen many times. This chain uses TRBV28 with TRBJ1-1; D not resolved. There are 12 residues in the CDR3. Looked up from germline, CDR1 is MDHEN and CDR2 is SYDVKM. V dropped 3 bases and J dropped 3 bases, with 5 bases sitting between them. The CDR3 bases are TGTGCCAGCAGTTTGCCAGACACTGAAGCTTTCTTT. Residues: CASSLPDTEAFF.

This clonotype appeared many times. DNA for the CDR3: TGCAGCGTACGCTTGGGGGTTGGCTCCTACGAGCAGTACTTC. Its protein product is CSVRLGVGSYEQYF. The chain joins TRBV29-1 to TRBJ2-7; tentatively, D is TRBD1 or TRBD2 (5 bases each). With 6 bases removed from V and 0 bases from J, the gap between germline ends came to 15 bases. Germline V gene data show CDR1 as SQVTM and CDR2 as ANQGSEA. The CDR3 runs 14 residues.

With regard to this clonotype: Possible read error: a much larger clone is one base away. The conserved closing phenylalanine or tryptophan is absent in this CDR3, likely reflecting a read error. The V and J genes are TRBV7-9 and TRBJ1-1, with TRBD1 matching over 11 bases. Germline lookup yields CDR1 SEHNR and CDR2 FQNEAQ (reference sequence). The CDR3 has 15 residues. Unmatched junction bases numbered 10, after V lost 5 bases and J lost 8 bases. CDR3 nucleotide sequence: TGTGCCAGCAGCCTTAAGGCCGGGACAGGGGGAGAAGCTTTCCTT. This gives the protein CASSLKAGTGGEAFL.